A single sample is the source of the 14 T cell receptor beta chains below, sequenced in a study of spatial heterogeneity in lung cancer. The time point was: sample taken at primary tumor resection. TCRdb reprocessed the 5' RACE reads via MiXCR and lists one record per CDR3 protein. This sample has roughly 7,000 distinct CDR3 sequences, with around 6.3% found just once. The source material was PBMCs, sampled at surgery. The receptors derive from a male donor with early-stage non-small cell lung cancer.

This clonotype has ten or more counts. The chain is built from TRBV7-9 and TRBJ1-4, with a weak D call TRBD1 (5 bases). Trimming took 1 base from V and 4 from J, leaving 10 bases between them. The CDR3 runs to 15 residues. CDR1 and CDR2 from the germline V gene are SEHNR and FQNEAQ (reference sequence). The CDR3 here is CASSLEGTRNEKLFF. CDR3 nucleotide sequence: TGTGCCAGCAGCTTAGAAGGGACCCGTAATGAAAAACTGTTTTTT.

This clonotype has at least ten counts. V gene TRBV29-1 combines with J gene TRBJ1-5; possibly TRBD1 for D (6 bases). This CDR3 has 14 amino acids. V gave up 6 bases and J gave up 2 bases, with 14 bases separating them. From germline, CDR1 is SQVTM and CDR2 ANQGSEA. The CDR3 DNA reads TGCAGCGTGGCGGAGGGGGGCGGCAATCAGCCCCAGCATTTT. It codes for CSVAEGGGNQPQHF. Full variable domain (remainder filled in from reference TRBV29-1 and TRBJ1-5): SAVISQKPSRDICQRGTSLTIQCQVDSQVTMMFWYRQQPGQSLTLIATANQGSEATYESGFVIDKFPISRPNLTFSTLTVSNMSPEDSSIYLCSVAEGGGNQPQHFGDGTRLSIL.

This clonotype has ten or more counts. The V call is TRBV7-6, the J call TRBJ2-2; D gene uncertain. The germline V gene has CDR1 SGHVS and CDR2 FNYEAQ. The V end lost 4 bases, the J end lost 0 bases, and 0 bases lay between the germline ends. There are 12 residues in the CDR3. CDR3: CASSSNTGELFF. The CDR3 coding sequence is TGTGCCAGCAGCTCGAACACCGGGGAGCTGTTTTTT. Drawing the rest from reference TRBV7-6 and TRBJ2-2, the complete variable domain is GAGVSQSPRYKVTKRGQDVALRCDPISGHVSLYWYRQALGQGPEFLTYFNYEAQQDKSGLPNDRFSAERPEGSISTLTIQRTEQRDSAMYRCASSSNTGELFFGEGSRLTVL.

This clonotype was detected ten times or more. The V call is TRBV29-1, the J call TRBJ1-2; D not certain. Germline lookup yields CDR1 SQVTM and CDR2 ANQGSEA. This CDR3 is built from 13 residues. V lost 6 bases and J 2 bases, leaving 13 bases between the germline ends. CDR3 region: CSVTLQSNYGYTF. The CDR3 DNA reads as TGCAGCGTGACCCTACAGTCCAACTATGGCTACACCTTC.

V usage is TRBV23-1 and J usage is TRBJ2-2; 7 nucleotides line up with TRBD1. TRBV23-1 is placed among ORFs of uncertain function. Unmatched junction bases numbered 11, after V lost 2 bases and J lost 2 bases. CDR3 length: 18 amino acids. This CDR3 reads CASSQSRLGDSNTGELFF. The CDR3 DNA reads TGCGCCAGCAGTCAAAGTCGTTTGGGGGACAGCAACACCGGGGAGCTGTTTTTT.

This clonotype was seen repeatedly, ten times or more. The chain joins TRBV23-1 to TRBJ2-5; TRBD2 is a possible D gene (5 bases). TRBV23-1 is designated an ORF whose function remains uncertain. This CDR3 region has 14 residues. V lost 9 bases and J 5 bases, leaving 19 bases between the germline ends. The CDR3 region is CASHRESLEETQYF. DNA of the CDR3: TGCGCCAGTCATAGGGAGTCCCTCGAGGAGACCCAGTACTTC.

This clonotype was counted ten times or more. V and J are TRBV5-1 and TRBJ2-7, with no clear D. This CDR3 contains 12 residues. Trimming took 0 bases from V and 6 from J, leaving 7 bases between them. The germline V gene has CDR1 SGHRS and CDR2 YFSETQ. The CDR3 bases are TGCGCCAGCAGCTTGGGTTGGGGCGAGCAGTACTTC. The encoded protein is CASSLGWGEQYF.

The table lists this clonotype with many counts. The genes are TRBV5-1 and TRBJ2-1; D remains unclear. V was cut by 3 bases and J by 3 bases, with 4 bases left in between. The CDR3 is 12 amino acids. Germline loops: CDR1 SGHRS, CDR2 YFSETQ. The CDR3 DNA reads TGCGCCAGCAGCTCCTACTACAATGAGCAGTTCTTC. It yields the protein CASSSYYNEQFF.

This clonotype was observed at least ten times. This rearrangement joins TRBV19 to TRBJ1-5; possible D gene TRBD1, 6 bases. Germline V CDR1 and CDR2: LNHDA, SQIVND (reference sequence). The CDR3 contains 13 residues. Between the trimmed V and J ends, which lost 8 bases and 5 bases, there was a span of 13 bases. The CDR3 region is CASGPNRDQPQHF. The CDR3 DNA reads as TGTGCCAGTGGCCCTAACAGGGATCAGCCCCAGCATTTT.

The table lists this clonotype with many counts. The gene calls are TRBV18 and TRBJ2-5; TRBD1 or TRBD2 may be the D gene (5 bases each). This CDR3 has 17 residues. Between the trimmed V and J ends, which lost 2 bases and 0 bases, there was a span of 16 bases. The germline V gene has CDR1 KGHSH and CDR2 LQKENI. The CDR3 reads CASSPILGDLYQETQYF. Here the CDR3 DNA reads TGTGCCAGCTCACCAATTTTGGGGGACCTTTACCAAGAGACCCAGTACTTC.

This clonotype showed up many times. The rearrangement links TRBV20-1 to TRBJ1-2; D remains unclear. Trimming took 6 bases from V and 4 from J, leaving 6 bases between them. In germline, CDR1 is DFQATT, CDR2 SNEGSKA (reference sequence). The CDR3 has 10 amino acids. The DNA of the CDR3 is TGCAGTGCGGCGGTCTATGGCTACACCTTC. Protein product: CSAAVYGYTF.

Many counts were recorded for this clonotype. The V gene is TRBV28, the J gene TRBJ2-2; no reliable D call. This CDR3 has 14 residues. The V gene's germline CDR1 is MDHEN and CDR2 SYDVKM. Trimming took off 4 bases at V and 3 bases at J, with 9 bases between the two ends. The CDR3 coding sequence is TGTGCCAGCAGTTCCACCCATTACACCGGGGAGCTGTTTTTT. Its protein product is CASSSTHYTGELFF. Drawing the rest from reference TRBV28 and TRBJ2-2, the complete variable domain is DVKVTQSSRYLVKRTGEKVFLECVQDMDHENMFWYRQDPGLGLRLIYFSYDVKMKEKGDIPEGYSVSREKKERFSLILESASTNQTSMYLCASSSTHYTGELFFGEGSRLTVL.

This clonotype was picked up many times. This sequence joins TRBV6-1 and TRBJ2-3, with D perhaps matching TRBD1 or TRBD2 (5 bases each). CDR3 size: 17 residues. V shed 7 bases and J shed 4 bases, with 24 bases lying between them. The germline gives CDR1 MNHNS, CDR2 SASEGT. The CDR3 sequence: CASTPPGTGLISDTQYF. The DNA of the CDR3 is TGTGCCAGCACTCCACCAGGAACAGGACTTATATCAGATACGCAGTATTTT.

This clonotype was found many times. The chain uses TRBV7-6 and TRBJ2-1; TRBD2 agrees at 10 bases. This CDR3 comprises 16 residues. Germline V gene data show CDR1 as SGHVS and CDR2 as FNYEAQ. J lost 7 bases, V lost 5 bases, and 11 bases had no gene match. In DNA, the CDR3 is TGTGCCAGCAGCACCATATTTAGCGGGGGGTCAAATGAGCAGTTCTTC. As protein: CASSTIFSGGSNEQFF.